The subject of this entry is one T cell receptor (beta chain). Its antigen is unidentified. Germline is not matched at one junction end, which may reflect a read error. Stable Graves' hyperthyroidism meant no ophthalmopathy progression within 18 months. Clinical symptoms, serum thyroxine and TRAb, thyroid ultrasound and orbital computed tomography were used for the diagnoses. This sample is part of a study of T cells in Graves' hyperthyroidism and ophthalmopathy. Study-level results: Most clonotypes expanded in the thyroid (above 0.001) were also present in blood.

The CDR3 runs to 13 residues. The germline gives CDR1 SEHNR, CDR2 FQNEAQ (reference sequence). Amplified TCR beta CDR3 regions came from RNA transcripts. A set of HTBI primers served as the primers for a first-round RT-PCR of the TCR CDR3. A single record per CDR3 protein comes from TCRdb applying MiXCR to the multiplex PCR reads. The sample lists 500,000 to 750,000 distinct CDR3 sequences; about 43% were seen once. The receptor was derived from a woman younger than 35 with Graves' hyperthyroidism. Sequencing was done on a sample of peripheral blood or thyroid tissue (not recorded which). The rearrangement uses TRBV7-9 and TRBJ2-2; the match to TRBD2 covers 10 bases. DNA for the CDR3: TGTGGGAGACCAACTAGCGGGACCGGGGAGCTGCTTTTT. It yields the protein CGRPTSGTGELLF.